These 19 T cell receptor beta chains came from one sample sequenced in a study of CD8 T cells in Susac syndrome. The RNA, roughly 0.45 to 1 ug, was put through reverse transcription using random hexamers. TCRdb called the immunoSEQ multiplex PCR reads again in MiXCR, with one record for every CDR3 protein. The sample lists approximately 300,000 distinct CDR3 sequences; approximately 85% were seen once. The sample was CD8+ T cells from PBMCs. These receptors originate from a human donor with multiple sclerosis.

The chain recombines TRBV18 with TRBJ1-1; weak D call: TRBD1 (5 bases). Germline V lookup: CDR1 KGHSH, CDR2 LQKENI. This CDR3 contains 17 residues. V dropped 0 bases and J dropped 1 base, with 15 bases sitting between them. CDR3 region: CASSPPPGEKGNTEAFF. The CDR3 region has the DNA TGTGCCAGCTCACCACCGCCGGGGGAAAAAGGGAACACTGAAGCTTTCTTT. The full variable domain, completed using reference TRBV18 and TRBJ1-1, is NAGVMQNPRHLVRRRGQEARLRCSPMKGHSHVYWYRQLPEEGLKFMVYLQKENIIDESGMPKERFSAEFPKEGPSILRIQQVVRGDSAAYFCASSPPPGEKGNTEAFFGQGTRLTVV.

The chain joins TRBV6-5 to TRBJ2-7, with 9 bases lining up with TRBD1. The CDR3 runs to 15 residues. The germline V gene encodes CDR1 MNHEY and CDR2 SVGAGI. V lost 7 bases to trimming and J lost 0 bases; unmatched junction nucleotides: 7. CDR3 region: CASTSDRGSSYEQYF. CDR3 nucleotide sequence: TGTGCCAGCACCTCCGACAGGGGGAGCTCCTACGAGCAGTACTTC.

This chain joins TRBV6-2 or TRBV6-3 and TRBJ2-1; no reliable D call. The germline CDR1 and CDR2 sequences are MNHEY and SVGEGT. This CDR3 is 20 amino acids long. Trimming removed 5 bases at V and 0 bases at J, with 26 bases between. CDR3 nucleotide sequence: TGTGCCAGCAGTACGGCTAGGATCGGATCGGGCCCCGGCTCCTACAATGAGCAGTTCTTC. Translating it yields CASSTARIGSGPGSYNEQFF.

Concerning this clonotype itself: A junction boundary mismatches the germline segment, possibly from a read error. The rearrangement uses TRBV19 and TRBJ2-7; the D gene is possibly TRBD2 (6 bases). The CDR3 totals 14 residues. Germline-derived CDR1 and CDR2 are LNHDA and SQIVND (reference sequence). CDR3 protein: CASSTKTSFYEQYF. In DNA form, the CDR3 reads TGTGCCAGCAGTACTAAGACTAGTTTTTACGAGCAGTACTTC.

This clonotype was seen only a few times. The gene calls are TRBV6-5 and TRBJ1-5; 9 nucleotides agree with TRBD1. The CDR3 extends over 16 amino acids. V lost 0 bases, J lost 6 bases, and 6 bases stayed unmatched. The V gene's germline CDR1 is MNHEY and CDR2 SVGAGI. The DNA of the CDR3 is TGTGCCAGCAGTTACTCGGGGACAGGGCCCTTTCAGCCCCAGCATTTT. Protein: CASSYSGTGPFQPQHF.

The CDR3 sequence is CASSQTSGSGPRETQYF. CDR3 sequence (DNA): TGCGCCAGCAGCCAGACCTCCGGCAGCGGACCCAGGGAGACCCAGTACTTC. This chain joins TRBV4-3 and TRBJ2-5; maybe TRBD2 (5 bases). Between the trimmed V and J ends, which lost 3 bases and 5 bases, there was a span of 22 bases. The CDR3 length is 17 residues. Germline-derived CDR1 and CDR2 are LGHNA and YSLEER.

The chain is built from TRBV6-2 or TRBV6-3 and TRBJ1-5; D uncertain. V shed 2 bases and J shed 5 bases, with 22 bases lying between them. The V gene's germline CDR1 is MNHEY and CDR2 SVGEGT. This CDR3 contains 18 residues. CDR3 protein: CASSYPLGSIGWDQPQHF. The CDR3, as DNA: TGTGCCAGCAGTTACCCCCTGGGCAGTATCGGCTGGGATCAGCCCCAGCATTTT.

The CDR3 nucleotides read TGTGCCACCAGTGGCCCAGGGTACAACAGGGGGCCCCGGGAGACCCAGTACTTC. This gives the protein CATSGPGYNRGPRETQYF. The J gene is TRBJ2-5, the V gene TRBV24-1; 9 bases align to TRBD1. CDR1 and CDR2 from the germline V gene are KGHDR and SFDVKD. With V trimmed by 5 bases and J by 5 bases, 17 bases remained unmatched. The CDR3 loop spans 18 amino acids.

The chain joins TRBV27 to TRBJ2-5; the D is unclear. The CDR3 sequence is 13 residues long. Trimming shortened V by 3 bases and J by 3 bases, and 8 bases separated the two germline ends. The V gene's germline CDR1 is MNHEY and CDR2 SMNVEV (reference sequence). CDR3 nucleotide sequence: TGTGCCAGCAGTTTTGTTGGCGAAGAGACCCAGTACTTC. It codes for CASSFVGEETQYF.

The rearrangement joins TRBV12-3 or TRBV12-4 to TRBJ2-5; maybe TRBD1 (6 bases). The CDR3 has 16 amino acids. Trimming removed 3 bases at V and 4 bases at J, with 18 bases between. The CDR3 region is CASSFTSNREGETQYF. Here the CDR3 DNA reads TGTGCCAGCAGTTTTACCTCAAACAGGGAAGGAGAGACCCAGTACTTC.

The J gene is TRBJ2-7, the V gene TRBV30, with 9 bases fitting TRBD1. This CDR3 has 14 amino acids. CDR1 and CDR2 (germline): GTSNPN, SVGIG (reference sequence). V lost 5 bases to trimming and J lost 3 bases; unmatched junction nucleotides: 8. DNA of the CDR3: TGTGCCTGGGTCGTCGGGACAGGGCTCTACGAGCAGTACTTC. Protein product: CAWVVGTGLYEQYF. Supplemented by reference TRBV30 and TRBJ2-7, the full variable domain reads SQTIHQWPATLVQPVGSPLSLECTVEGTSNPNLYWYRQAAGRGLQLLFYSVGIGQISSEVPQNLSASRPQDRQFILSSKKLLLSDSGFYLCAWVVGTGLYEQYFGPGTRLTVT.

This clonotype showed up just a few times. The CDR3 coding sequence is TGTGCCAGCAGCCCGAGATGGGGGACCGGGGAGCTGTTTTTT. This encodes CASSPRWGTGELFF. This sequence joins TRBV11-3 and TRBJ2-2; D may match TRBD1 or TRBD2 (5 bases each). This CDR3 has 14 residues. V lost 5 bases and J lost 5, with 12 bases in between. Per the germline V gene, CDR1 is SGHNT and CDR2 is YENEEA.

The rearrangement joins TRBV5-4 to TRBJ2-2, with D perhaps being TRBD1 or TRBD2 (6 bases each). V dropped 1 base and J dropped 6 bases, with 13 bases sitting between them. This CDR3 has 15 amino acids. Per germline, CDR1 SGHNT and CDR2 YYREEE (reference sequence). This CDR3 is CASSLTGTDAGELFF. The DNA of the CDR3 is TGTGCCAGCAGCTTGACAGGGACTGATGCCGGGGAGCTGTTTTTT.

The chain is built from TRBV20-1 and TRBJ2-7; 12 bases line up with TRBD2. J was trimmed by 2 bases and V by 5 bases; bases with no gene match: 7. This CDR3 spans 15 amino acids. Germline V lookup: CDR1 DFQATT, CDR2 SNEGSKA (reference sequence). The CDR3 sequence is CSAPPSGGATYEQYF. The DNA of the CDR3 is TGCAGTGCTCCACCTAGCGGGGGGGCGACCTACGAGCAGTACTTC.

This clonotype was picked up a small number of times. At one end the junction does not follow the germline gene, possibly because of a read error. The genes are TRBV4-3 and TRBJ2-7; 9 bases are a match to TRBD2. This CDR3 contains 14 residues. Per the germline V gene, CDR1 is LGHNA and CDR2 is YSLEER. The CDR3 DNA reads TGTGCCAGCAGCCCGACTAGCGGAGCCTACGAGCAGTACTTC. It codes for CASSPTSGAYEQYF.

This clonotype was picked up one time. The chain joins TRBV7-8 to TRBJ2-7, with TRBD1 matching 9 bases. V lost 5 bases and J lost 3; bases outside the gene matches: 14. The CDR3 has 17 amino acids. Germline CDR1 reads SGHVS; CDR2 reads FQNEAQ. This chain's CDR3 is CASSNLRPGQGIYEQYF. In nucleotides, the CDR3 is TGTGCCAGCAGCAACCTAAGACCGGGACAGGGTATCTACGAGCAGTACTTC.

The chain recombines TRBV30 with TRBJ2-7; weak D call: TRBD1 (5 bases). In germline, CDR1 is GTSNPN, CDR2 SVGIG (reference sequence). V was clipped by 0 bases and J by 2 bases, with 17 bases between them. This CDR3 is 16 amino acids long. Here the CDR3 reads CAWSVRLGPITYEQYF. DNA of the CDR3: TGTGCCTGGAGTGTACGGTTGGGGCCTATTACCTACGAGCAGTACTTC.

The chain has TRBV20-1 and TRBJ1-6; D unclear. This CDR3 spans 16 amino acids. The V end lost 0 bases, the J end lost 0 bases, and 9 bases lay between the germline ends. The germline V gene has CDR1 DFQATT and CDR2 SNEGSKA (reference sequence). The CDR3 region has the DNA TGCAGTGCTAGAGACCTTCGGAGCTCCTATAATTCACCCCTCCACTTT. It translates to CSARDLRSSYNSPLHF.

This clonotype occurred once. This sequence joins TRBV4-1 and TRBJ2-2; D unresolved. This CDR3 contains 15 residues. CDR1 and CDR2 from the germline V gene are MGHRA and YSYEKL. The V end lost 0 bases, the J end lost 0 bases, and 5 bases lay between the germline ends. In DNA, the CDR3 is TGCGCCAGCAGCCAAGACGCGGCGAACACCGGGGAGCTGTTTTTT. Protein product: CASSQDAANTGELFF.